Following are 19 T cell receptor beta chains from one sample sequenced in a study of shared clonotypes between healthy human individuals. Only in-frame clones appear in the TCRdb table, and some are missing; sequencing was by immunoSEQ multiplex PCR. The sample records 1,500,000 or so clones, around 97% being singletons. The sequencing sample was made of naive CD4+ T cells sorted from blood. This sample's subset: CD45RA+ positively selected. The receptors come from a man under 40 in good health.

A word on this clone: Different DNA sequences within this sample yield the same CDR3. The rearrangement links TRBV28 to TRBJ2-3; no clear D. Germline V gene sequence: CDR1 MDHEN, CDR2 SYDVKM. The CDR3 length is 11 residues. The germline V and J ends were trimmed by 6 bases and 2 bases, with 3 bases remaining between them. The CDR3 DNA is TGTGCCAGCAGCGTCACAGATACGCAGTATTTT. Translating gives CASSVTDTQYF.

CDR3 nucleotides: TGTGCCAGTAGTATTCCTACTGGGGGGGTCAGCACAGATACGCAGTATTTT. Translating it yields CASSIPTGGVSTDTQYF. The chain has TRBV19 and TRBJ2-3; 7 bases are a match to TRBD2. The germline CDR1 and CDR2 sequences are LNHDA and SQIVND (reference sequence). The ends lost 3 bases at V and 0 bases at J; junction bases unmatched: 9. This CDR3 spans 17 amino acids.

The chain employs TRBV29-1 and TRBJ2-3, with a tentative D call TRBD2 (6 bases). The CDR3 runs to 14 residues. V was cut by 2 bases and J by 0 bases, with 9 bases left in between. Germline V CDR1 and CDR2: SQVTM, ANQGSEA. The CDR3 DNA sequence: TGCAGCGTTGAAACGGGGGATAGCACAGATACGCAGTATTTT. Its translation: CSVETGDSTDTQYF.

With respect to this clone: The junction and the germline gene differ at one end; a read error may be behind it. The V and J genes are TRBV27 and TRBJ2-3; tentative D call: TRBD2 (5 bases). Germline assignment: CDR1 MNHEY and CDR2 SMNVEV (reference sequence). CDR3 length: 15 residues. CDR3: CASSLAGLGEDTQCF. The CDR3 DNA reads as TGTGCCAGCAGTTTAGCGGGCTTAGGAGAGGATACGCAGTGTTTT.

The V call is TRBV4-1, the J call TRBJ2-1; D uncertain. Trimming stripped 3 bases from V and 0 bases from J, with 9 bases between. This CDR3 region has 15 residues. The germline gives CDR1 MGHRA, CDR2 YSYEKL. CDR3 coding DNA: TGCGCCAGCAGCCACGGTCCTGACTCCTACAATGAGCAGTTCTTC. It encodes CASSHGPDSYNEQFF.

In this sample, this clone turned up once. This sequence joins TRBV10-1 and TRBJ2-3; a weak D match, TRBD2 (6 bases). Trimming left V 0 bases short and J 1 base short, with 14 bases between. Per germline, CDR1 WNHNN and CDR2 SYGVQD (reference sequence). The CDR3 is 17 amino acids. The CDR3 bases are TGCGCCAGCAGTGAGTCGAGAGGGAGGACGGGCACAGATACGCAGTATTTT. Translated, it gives CASSESRGRTGTDTQYF.

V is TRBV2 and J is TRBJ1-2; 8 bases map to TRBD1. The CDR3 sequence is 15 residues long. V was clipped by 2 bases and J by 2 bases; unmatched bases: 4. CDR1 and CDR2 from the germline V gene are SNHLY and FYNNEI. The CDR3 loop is CASSERDRQNYGYTF. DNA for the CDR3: TGTGCCAGCAGTGAACGGGACAGGCAAAACTATGGCTACACCTTC.

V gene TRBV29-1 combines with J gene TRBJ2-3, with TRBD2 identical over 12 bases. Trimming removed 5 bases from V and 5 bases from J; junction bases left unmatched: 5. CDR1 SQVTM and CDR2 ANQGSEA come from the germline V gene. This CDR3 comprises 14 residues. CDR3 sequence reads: CSVSSSGRGDTQYF. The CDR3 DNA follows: TGCAGCGTTTCGTCTAGCGGGAGGGGAGATACGCAGTATTTT.

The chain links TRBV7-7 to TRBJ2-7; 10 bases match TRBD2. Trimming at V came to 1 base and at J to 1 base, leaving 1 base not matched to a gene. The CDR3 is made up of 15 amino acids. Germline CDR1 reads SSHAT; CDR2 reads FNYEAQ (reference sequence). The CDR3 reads CASSLGTSGSYEQYF. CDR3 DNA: TGTGCCAGCAGCTTAGGGACTAGCGGATCCTACGAGCAGTACTTC.

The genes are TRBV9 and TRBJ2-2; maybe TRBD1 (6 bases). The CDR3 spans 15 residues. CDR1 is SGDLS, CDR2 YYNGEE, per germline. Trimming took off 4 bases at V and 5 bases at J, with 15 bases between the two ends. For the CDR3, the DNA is TGTGCCAGCAGCCCGCGATTACAGGGAACCGGGGAGCTGTTTTTT. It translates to CASSPRLQGTGELFF.

This CDR3 is CASSPLTGPTRTGELFF. DNA for the CDR3: TGTGCCAGCAGCCCTTTAACAGGACCCACGCGCACCGGGGAGCTGTTTTTT. The chain has TRBV7-9 and TRBJ2-2, with a tentative D call TRBD1 (5 bases). Germline-derived CDR1 and CDR2 are SEHNR and FQNEAQ (reference sequence). The CDR3 length is 17 residues. V gave up 5 bases and J gave up 4 bases, with 20 bases separating them.

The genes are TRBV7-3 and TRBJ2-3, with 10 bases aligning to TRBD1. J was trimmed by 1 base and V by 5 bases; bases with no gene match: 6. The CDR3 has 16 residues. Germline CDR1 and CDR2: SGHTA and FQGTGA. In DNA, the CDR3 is TGTGCCAGCAGCATGACAGGGGGCGCGGGCACAGATACGCAGTATTTT. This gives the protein CASSMTGGAGTDTQYF.

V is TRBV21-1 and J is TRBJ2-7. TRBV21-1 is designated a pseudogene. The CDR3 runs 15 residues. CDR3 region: CASTYDLVLPYEQYF. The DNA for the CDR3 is TGTGCCAGCACCTACGACCTGGTGTTGCCATACGAGCAGTACTTC.

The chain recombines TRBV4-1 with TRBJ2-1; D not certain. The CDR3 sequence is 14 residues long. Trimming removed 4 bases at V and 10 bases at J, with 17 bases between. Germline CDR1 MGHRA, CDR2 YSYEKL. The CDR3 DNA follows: TGCGCCAGCAGCCTACAATTAACCGGCCGCGAGCAGTTCTTC. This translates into CASSLQLTGREQFF.

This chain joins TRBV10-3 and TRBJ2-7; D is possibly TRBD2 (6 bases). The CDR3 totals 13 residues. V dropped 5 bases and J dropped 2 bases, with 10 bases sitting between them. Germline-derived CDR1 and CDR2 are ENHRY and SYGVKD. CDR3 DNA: TGTGCCATCAGTCCGGGAGCCGCCTACGAGCAGTACTTC. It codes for CAISPGAAYEQYF.

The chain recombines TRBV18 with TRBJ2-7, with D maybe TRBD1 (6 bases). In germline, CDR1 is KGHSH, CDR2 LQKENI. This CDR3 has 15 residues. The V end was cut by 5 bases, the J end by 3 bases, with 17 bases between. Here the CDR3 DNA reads TGTGCCAGCTCAGCCGAATCAGGGGTACACTACGAGCAGTACTTC. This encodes CASSAESGVHYEQYF.

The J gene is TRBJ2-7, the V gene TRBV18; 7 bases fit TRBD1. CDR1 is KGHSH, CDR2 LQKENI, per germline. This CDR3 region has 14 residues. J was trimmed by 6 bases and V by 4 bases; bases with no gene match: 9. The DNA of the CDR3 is TGTGCCAGCTCACTGACAGGGAGACCCCTCGAGCAGTACTTC. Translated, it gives CASSLTGRPLEQYF.

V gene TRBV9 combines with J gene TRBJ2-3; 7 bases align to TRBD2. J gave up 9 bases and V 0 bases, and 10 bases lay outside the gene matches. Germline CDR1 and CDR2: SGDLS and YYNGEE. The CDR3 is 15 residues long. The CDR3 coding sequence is TGTGCCAGCAGCGTAGCTAGTACCCCAGCGGGAACGCAGTATTTT. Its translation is CASSVASTPAGTQYF.

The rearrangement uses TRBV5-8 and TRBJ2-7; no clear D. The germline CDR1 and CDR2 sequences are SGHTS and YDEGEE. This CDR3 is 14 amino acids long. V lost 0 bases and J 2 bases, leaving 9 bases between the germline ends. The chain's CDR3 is CASSLGSATYEQYF. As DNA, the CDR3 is TGTGCCAGCAGCTTGGGGTCAGCAACCTACGAGCAGTACTTC.